What follows is one T cell receptor beta chain and its context. The sample originates from a study of blood T cell repertoires in COVID-19. About the research overall: Some COVID-19 samples were acute and others convalescent; all came from the United States, Italy and Spain. PBMCs, B-cell-depleted T cells, or T cells provided the cDNA or gDNA that made up the material.

Losses at the gene ends were 3 bases for V and 2 bases for J; bases not matched to a gene: 4. Germline values: CDR1 SGHVS, CDR2 FQNEAQ. This CDR3 is built from 16 residues. In the original workflow: Counts of nucleated cells, estimated from reference gene primer amplification, were obtained. The protocol was immunoSEQ multiplex PCR, while the TCRdb copy is restricted to in-frame clones and leaves out a portion. V and J calls and clone size are copied from that table; D and trimming were computed from the DNA. This repertoire shows around 180,000 clones, approximately 91% found once; its top ten account for about 2%.

The sample was peripheral blood. The genes are TRBV7-8 and TRBJ1-4; TRBD1 agrees at 9 bases. The TCR was taken from a man in his 70s with active or convalescent COVID-19. CDR3 DNA: TGTGCCAGCAGCTTGGGGACAGGGACCACTAATGAAAAACTGTTTTTT. Translated: CASSLGTGTTNEKLFF.